The 18 T cell receptor beta chains below come from one sample, sequenced in a study of CD8+ T cells in alopecia areata. As to treatment: oral pan-JAK inhibitor, 5-10 mg twice daily. Following extraction, RNA underwent reverse transcription to cDNA, which served as the sequencing template. Libraries were prepared by immunoSEQ multiplex PCR; TCRdb keeps only in-frame clonotypes and omits some of them. The sample yields a few hundred thousand clones, roughly two fifths seen once. The sample here was CD4+ T cells sorted from blood, taken around week 30, from a patient treated with tofacitinib. All receptors come from a human donor with alopecia areata.

This clone occurred a few times. The chain recombines TRBV7-2 with TRBJ2-7, with TRBD2 matching 10 bases. The J segment lost 2 bases and the V segment lost 3 bases, leaving 10 bases of the junction unmatched. Germline CDR1 and CDR2: SGHTA and FQGNSA. This CDR3 contains 17 residues. The CDR3, as DNA: TGTGCCAGCAGCTTCCATAGCGCCCTAGCGGGGGCCTACGAGCAGTACTTC. Amino acid sequence: CASSFHSALAGAYEQYF.

V and J are TRBV7-3 and TRBJ2-2; 9 bases agree with TRBD2. After removal of 4 bases from V and 5 bases from J, the junction contained 5 bases not matched to a gene. Germline V gene sequence: CDR1 SGHTA, CDR2 FQGTGA. This CDR3 is 15 amino acids long. In DNA form, the CDR3 reads TGTGCCAGCAGCTCCAAAAGCGGGAGGACCGGGGAGCTGTTTTTT. It encodes CASSSKSGRTGELFF. Full variable domain (remainder filled in from reference TRBV7-3 and TRBJ2-2): GAGVSQTPSNKVTEKGKYVELRCDPISGHTALYWYRQSLGQGPEFLIYFQGTGAADDSGLPNDRFFAVRPEGSVSTLKIQRTERGDSAVYLCASSSKSGRTGELFFGEGSRLTVL.

This clone was seen repeatedly, ten times or more. Other DNA sequences in the sample encode the same CDR3. The rearrangement links TRBV11-2 to TRBJ2-4; maybe TRBD1 (6 bases). The germline V gene has CDR1 SGHAT and CDR2 FQNNGV. The length of the CDR3 is 13 residues. V lost 5 bases, J lost 7 bases, and 12 bases lay in between. The CDR3 DNA sequence: TGTGCCAGCAGCCCGGGCCAGGGGAACATTCAGTACTTC. The encoded protein is CASSPGQGNIQYF.

This clone showed up just a few times. The V and J genes are TRBV30 and TRBJ2-7, with D unclear. Germline CDR1 is GTSNPN and CDR2 is SVGIG (reference sequence). V gave up 1 base and J gave up 2 bases, with 9 bases separating them. The CDR3 runs 13 residues. DNA for the CDR3: TGTGCCTGGAGTGCCTTAGCACCCTACGAGCAGTACTTC. Translating gives CAWSALAPYEQYF.

This clone has a single count. J is TRBJ2-1 and V is TRBV5-1; the D gene is possibly TRBD1 (5 bases). The ends were cut back, 3 bases at V and 9 bases at J, with 16 bases in the middle. The CDR3 is made up of 14 amino acids. Germline CDR1 is SGHRS and CDR2 is YFSETQ. The CDR3 spells CASSSDGHTGEQFF. In DNA form, the CDR3 reads TGCGCCAGCAGCTCGGACGGACACACCGGTGAGCAGTTCTTC.

The table lists this clone with a few counts. V is TRBV5-8 and J is TRBJ1-6, with D possibly TRBD1 on 6 matching bases. The V and J ends lost 5 bases and 7 bases respectively, with 16 bases between them. CDR3 length: 15 amino acids. CDR1 and CDR2 from the germline V gene are SGHTS and YDEGEE. CDR3 sequence: CASRAGDVGNSPLHF. As DNA, the CDR3 is TGTGCCAGCAGGGCAGGGGACGTAGGGAATTCACCCCTCCACTTT.

The chain recombines TRBV5-1 with TRBJ1-5, with a tentative D call TRBD1 (6 bases). V was pared by 8 bases and J by 0 bases, with 24 bases between. The CDR3 spans 18 residues. In germline, CDR1 is SGHRS, CDR2 YFSETQ. Here the CDR3 reads CARPPGGQGMYSNQPQHF. CDR3 bases: TGCGCCAGGCCTCCCGGGGGGCAGGGGATGTATAGCAATCAGCCCCAGCATTTT.

In its sample, this clone was seen a few times. The V and J genes are TRBV27 and TRBJ1-1, with 7 bases aligning to TRBD1. Per the germline V gene, CDR1 is MNHEY and CDR2 is SMNVEV (reference sequence). The trim removed 4 bases at V and 1 base at J, leaving 6 bases unmatched. The CDR3 contains 15 residues. Written as DNA, the CDR3 is TGTGCCAGCAGTTCAATGACAGGGCGGAACACTGAAGCTTTCTTT. Protein: CASSSMTGRNTEAFF.

This clone was detected a few times. The chain uses TRBV6-1 and TRBJ1-4, with 10 bases identical to TRBD1. The CDR3 extends over 17 amino acids. Trimming at V came to 4 bases and at J to 7 bases, leaving 12 bases not matched to a gene. Germline assignment: CDR1 MNHNS and CDR2 SASEGT. The CDR3 sequence is CASSATHRQGASEKLFF. CDR3 nucleotide sequence: TGTGCCAGCAGTGCAACCCATAGACAGGGGGCAAGTGAAAAACTGTTTTTT.

This clone showed up just a few times. The chain employs TRBV6-6 and TRBJ1-2; D is unresolved. Deletions cut 1 base from V and 5 bases from J, with 2 bases between. Germline V gene sequence: CDR1 MNHNY, CDR2 SVGAGI (reference sequence). This CDR3 contains 11 residues. CDR3 DNA: TGTGCCAGCAGTTACTTATATGGCTACACCTTC. As protein: CASSYLYGYTF.

This sequence joins TRBV10-1 and TRBJ1-1; D uncertain. Germline V gives CDR1 WNHNN, CDR2 SYGVQD (reference sequence). The ends were cut back, 8 bases at V and 1 base at J, with 11 bases in the middle. The CDR3 has 13 residues. DNA for the CDR3: TGCGCCAGCCGCTCCCTACCGAACACTGAAGCTTTCTTT. This gives the protein CASRSLPNTEAFF.

The chain uses TRBV7-2 and TRBJ2-5; 8 nucleotides align to TRBD2. With V trimmed by 5 bases and J by 4 bases, 6 bases remained unmatched. Germline CDR1 SGHTA, CDR2 FQGNSA. The CDR3 has 14 amino acids. The CDR3 protein is CASSTPGGRETQYF. CDR3 nucleotide sequence: TGTGCCAGCAGCACCCCGGGGGGGCGAGAGACCCAGTACTTC. Variable domain in full (rest from reference TRBV7-2 and TRBJ2-5): GAGVSQSPSNKVTEKGKDVELRCDPISGHTALYWYRQSLGQGLEFLIYFQGNSAPDKSGLPSDRFSAERTGGSVSTLTIQRTQQEDSAVYLCASSTPGGRETQYFGPGTRLLVL.

This chain links TRBV11-2 with TRBJ2-7, with D possibly being TRBD1 (6 bases). V lost 4 bases and J lost 0, with 10 bases in between. CDR3 size: 14 residues. In germline, CDR1 is SGHAT, CDR2 FQNNGV. This CDR3 is CASSWDTFSYEQYF. In DNA form, the CDR3 reads TGTGCCAGCAGCTGGGACACTTTCTCCTACGAGCAGTACTTC.

The V and J genes are TRBV7-3 and TRBJ2-1; the D gene is possibly TRBD2 (5 bases). CDR1 and CDR2 (germline): SGHTA, FQGTGA. V lost 5 bases to trimming and J lost 1 base, with 12 bases between them. The CDR3 runs to 15 residues. The CDR3 loop reads CASSATGFSYNEQFF. In nucleotides, the CDR3 is TGTGCCAGCAGCGCAACGGGGTTTTCCTACAATGAGCAGTTCTTC.

This clone was counted once. The CDR3 DNA reads as TGTGCCACCCAGGCCCTCGCCCAAGAGACCCAGTACTTC. Amino acids: CATQALAQETQYF. The rearrangement joins TRBV2 to TRBJ2-5; D not resolved. The V end was cut by 10 bases, the J end by 1 base, with 13 bases between. Germline-derived CDR1 and CDR2 are SNHLY and FYNNEI. The CDR3 runs 13 residues.

This clone was counted only a few times. This sample also contains other DNA sequences that code for the same CDR3. V usage is TRBV29-1 and J usage is TRBJ1-2; TRBD1 agrees at 8 bases. CDR3 length: 12 residues. Germline assignment: CDR1 SQVTM and CDR2 ANQGSEA. The J segment lost 4 bases and the V segment lost 4 bases, leaving 2 bases of the junction unmatched. The DNA for the CDR3 is TGCAGCGTTGGACAGGGGAGCTATGGCTACACCTTC. It codes for CSVGQGSYGYTF.

The J gene is TRBJ1-2, the V gene TRBV4-1; D is undetermined. CDR1 and CDR2 from the germline V gene are MGHRA and YSYEKL. CDR3 length: 17 residues. The V gene lost 1 base and the J gene lost 0 bases, with 15 bases spanning the gap. CDR3 DNA: TGCGCCAGCAGCCAAGCATCCGTGCGGAGAGCTAACTATGGCTACACCTTC. Amino acid sequence: CASSQASVRRANYGYTF.

The genes are TRBV27 and TRBJ2-7; TRBD2 aligns across 7 bases. Germline trimming cut 6 bases from V and 0 bases from J; bases unmatched to any gene: 8. The V gene's germline CDR1 is MNHEY and CDR2 SMNVEV (reference sequence). This CDR3 has 15 residues. CDR3: CASSLLASNSYEQYF. DNA of the CDR3: TGTGCCAGCAGCTTACTAGCGTCCAACTCCTACGAGCAGTACTTC.